The entry that follows covers one T cell receptor (beta chain) sequence. Its antigen is currently unknown. Primers included in the PCR were 60 Vbeta and 13 Jbeta primers. TCRdb's table, derived via immunoSEQ multiplex PCR, lists solely in-frame clones and lacks some. The table has about 180,000 clones, approximately 80% seen once; the top ten hold 2.4%. The CDR3 extends over 13 amino acids. The germline V and J ends were trimmed by 8 bases and 4 bases, with 11 bases remaining between them. Germline V gene lookup returns CDR1 MNHEY and CDR2 SMNVEV (reference sequence). This entry belongs to a study of cytomegalovirus exposure and HLA in healthy donors. General study findings and limits: Researchers reported that three CMV-associated chains were confirmed in vitro as CMV antigen-specific. Cytomegalovirus association was listed for 164 TCR beta chains.

V usage is TRBV27 and J usage is TRBJ1-4; D possibly corresponds to TRBD1 (5 bases). The receptor was isolated from a male donor in good health and CMV-seronegative. The sequencing input was PBMCs. In nucleotides, the CDR3 is TGTGCCAGCTCCCAGGGTTATAATGAAAAACTGTTTTTT. It translates to CASSQGYNEKLFF. The full variable domain, rest sourced from reference TRBV27 and TRBJ1-4, is EAQVTQNPRYLITVTGKKLTVTCSQNMNHEYMSWYRQDPGLGLRQIYYSMNVEVTDKGDVPEGYKVSRKEKRNFPLILESPSPNQTSLYFCASSQGYNEKLFFGSGTQLSVL.